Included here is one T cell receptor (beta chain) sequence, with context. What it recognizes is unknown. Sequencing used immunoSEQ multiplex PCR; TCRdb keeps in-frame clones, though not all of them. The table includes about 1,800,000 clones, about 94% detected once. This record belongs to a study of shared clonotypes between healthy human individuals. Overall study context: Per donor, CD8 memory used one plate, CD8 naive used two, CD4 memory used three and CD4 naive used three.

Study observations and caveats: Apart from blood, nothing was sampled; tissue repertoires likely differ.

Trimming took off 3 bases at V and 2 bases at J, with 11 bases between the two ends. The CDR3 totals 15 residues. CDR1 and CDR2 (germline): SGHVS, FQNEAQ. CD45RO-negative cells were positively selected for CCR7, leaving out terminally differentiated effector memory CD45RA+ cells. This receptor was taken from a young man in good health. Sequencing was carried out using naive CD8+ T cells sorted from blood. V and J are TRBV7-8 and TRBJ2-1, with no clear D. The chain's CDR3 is CASSFQAGAYNEQFF. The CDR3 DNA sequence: TGTGCCAGCAGCTTTCAAGCAGGAGCCTACAATGAGCAGTTCTTC.